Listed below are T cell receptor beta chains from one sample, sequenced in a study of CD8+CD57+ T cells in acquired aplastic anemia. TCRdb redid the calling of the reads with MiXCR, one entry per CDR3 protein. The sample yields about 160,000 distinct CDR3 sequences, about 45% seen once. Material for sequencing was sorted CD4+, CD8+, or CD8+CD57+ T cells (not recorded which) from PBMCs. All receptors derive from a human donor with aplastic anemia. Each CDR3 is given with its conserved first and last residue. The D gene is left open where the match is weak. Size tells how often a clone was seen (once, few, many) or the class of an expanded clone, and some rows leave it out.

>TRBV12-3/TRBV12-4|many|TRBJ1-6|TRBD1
CASSKTGVPNSPLHF
TGTGCCAGCAGCAAGACAGGGGTACCAAATTCACCCCTCCACTTT
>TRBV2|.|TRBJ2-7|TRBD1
CASTNRDRGSYEQYF
TGTGCCAGCACCAACCGGGACAGGGGGTCCTACGAGCAGTACTTC
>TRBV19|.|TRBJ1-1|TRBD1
CASSISGGNTEAFF
TGTGCCAGTAGTATCTCAGGGGGGAACACTGAAGCTTTCTTT
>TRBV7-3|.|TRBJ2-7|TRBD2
CASSRTTSVAYEQYF
TGTGCCAGCAGCCGGACCACTAGCGTTGCCTACGAGCAGTACTTC
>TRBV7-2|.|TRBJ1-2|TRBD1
CASSLDRGLGYTF
TGTGCCAGCAGCTTAGACAGGGGGCTTGGCTACACCTTC
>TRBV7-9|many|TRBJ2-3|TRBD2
CASSAGTSGSTDTQYF
TGTGCCAGCAGCGCCGGGACTAGCGGGAGCACAGATACGCAGTATTTT
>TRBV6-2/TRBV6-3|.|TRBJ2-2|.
CASSTQGLNTGELFF
TGTGCCAGCAGTACACAGGGACTGAACACCGGGGAGCTGTTTTTT
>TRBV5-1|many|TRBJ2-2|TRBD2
CASSRGSGSDTGELFF
TGCGCCAGCAGCCGAGGGAGCGGGAGTGACACCGGGGAGCTGTTTTTT
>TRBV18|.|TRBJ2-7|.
CASSSASPPGAEQYF
TGTGCCAGCTCATCAGCGTCACCTCCGGGGGCCGAGCAGTACTTC
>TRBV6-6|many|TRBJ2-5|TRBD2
CASSNSLAGVGETQYF
TGTGCCAGCAGTAACTCCCTAGCGGGAGTCGGTGAGACCCAGTACTTC
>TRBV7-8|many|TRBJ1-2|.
CASSLTGKRDGYTF
TGTGCCAGCAGCTTAACAGGGAAGAGGGATGGCTACACCTTC
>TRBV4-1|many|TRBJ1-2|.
CASSQPGQSSYGYTF
TGCGCCAGCAGCCAACCGGGACAAAGTTCCTATGGCTACACCTTC
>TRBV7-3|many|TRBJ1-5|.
CASSLTVNQPQHF
TGTGCCAGCAGCTTAACGGTCAATCAGCCCCAGCATTTT
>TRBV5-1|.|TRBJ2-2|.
CASRGLSNTGELFF
TGCGCCAGCAGAGGACTGTCGAACACCGGGGAGCTGTTTTTT
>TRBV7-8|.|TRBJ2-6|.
CASSSSRVF
TGTGCCAGCAGCTCGTCCAGGGTTTTC
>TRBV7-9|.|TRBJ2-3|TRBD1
CASSTGQGTDTQYF
TGTGCCAGCAGCACAGGACAGGGGACAGATACGCAGTATTTT
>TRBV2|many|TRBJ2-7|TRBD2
CASTLAGEGYEQYF
TGTGCCAGCACGCTAGCGGGGGAGGGCTACGAGCAGTACTTC
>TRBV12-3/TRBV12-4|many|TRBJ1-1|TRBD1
CASCRTGSYTEAFF
TGTGCCAGCTGCCGGACAGGGAGTTACACTGAAGCTTTCTTT
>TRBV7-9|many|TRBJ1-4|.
CASSGRGAPNEKLFF
TGTGCCAGCTCGGGACGGGGTGCTCCTAATGAAAAACTGTTTTTT
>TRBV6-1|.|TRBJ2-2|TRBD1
CASSRTGPPNTGELFF
TGTGCCAGTTCCCGGACAGGGCCTCCGAACACCGGGGAGCTGTTTTTT
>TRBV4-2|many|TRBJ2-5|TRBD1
CASSQDTAGQGTQYF
TGTGCCAGCAGCCAAGATACAGCTGGACAGGGGACCCAGTACTTC
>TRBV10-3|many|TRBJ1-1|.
CAISGGQDRPMNTEAFF
TGTGCCATCAGTGGGGGCCAGGACAGACCCATGAACACTGAAGCTTTCTTT
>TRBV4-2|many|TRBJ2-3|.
CASSHSGGSTDTQYF
TGTGCCAGCAGCCATAGCGGAGGGAGCACAGATACGCAGTATTTT
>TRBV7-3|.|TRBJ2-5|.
CASSSTTRTGETQYF
TGTGCCAGCAGCTCCACTACCAGGACTGGAGAGACCCAGTACTTC
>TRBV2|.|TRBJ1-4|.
CASSSPGKANEKLFF
TGTGCCAGCAGTTCACCGGGGAAGGCTAATGAAAAACTGTTTTTT
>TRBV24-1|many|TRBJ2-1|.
CATSEGLSGGEQFF
TGTGCCACCAGTGAAGGACTCTCGGGCGGGGAGCAGTTCTTC
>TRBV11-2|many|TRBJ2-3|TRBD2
CASSSTGTSGNRDTQYF
TGTGCCAGCAGCTCGACCGGGACTAGCGGGAACCGCGATACGCAGTATTTT
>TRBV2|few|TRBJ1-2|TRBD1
CASSADRGHGYTF
TGTGCCAGCAGTGCCGACAGGGGACATGGCTACACCTTC
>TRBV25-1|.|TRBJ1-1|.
CARSQLLGVAFF
TGTGCCAGAAGTCAGCTACTTGGCGTGGCTTTCTTT
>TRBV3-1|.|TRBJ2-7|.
CASSLYLGGTAYEQYF
TGTGCCAGCAGCCTCTACCTGGGTGGCACGGCCTACGAGCAGTACTTC
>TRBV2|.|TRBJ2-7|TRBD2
CASTTSGTAEQYF
TGTGCCAGCACGACTAGCGGGACGGCCGAGCAGTACTTC
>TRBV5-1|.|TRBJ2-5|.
CASSLAPLETQYF
TGCGCCAGCAGCTTGGCGCCTTTAGAGACCCAGTACTTC
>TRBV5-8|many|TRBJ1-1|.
CASSLTRNTEAFF
TGTGCCAGCAGCCTCACGAGGAACACTGAAGCTTTCTTT
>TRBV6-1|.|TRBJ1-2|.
CASSIPLGSAGYTF
TGTGCCAGCAGTATACCTCTGGGGTCTGCTGGCTACACCTTC
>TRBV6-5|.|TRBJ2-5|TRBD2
CASSYGRIAGGETQYF
TGTGCCAGCAGTTACGGCCGGATAGCGGGAGGGGAGACCCAGTACTTC
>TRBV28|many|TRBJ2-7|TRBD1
CASSLQGANEQYF
TGTGCCAGCAGTTTACAGGGGGCGAACGAGCAGTACTTC
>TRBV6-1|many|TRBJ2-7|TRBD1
CASNPGQAIGYEQYF
TGTGCCAGCAATCCGGGACAGGCTATAGGCTACGAGCAGTACTTC
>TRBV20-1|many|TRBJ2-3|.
CSATYQAGQSTDTQYF
TGCAGTGCTACGTACCAGGCTGGGCAAAGCACAGATACGCAGTATTTT
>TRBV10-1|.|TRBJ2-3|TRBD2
CASSRLAEAGPDTQYF
TGCGCCAGCAGCCGACTAGCGGAAGCGGGACCAGATACGCAGTATTTT
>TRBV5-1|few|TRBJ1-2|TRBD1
CASSETGDNYGYTF
TGCGCCAGCAGCGAGACAGGGGATAACTATGGCTACACCTTC
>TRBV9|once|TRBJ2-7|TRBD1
CASSVAGTGEAYEQYF
TGTGCCAGCAGCGTCGCCGGGACAGGGGAGGCCTACGAGCAGTACTTC
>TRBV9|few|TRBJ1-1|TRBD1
CASSPRDRDMNTEAFF
TGTGCCAGCAGCCCGCGGGACAGGGACATGAACACTGAAGCTTTCTTT
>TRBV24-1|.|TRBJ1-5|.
CATSDSRGGSGPQHF
TGTGCCACCAGTGATTCCAGAGGGGGTTCAGGGCCCCAGCATTTT
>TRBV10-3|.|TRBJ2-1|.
CAISESGLPNYNEQFF
TGTGCCATCAGTGAGTCCGGACTACCAAACTACAATGAGCAGTTCTTC
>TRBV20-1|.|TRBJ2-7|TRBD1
CSASGTGNSYEQYF
TGCAGTGCTAGTGGGACAGGGAACTCCTACGAGCAGTACTTC
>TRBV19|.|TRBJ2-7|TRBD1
CASSPGTGRNEQYF
TGTGCCAGTAGTCCCGGGACAGGGCGTAACGAGCAGTACTTC
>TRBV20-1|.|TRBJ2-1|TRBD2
CSARVIGRGDVNEQFF
TGCAGTGCTAGAGTCATCGGGCGGGGGGACGTCAATGAGCAGTTCTTC
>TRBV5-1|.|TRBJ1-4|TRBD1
CASSQGQGVSREKLFF
TGCGCCAGCAGCCAGGGACAGGGGGTCTCTAGGGAAAAACTGTTTTTT
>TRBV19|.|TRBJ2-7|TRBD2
CASSGGLVDEQYF
TGTGCCAGTAGTGGGGGACTAGTCGACGAGCAGTACTTC
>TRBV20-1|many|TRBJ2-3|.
CSARDGGGPDTQYF
TGCAGTGCCAGGGACGGCGGCGGGCCAGATACGCAGTATTTT
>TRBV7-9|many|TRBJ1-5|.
CASSWNSNQPQHF
TGTGCCAGCAGCTGGAATAGCAATCAGCCCCAGCATTTT
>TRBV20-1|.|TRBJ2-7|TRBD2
CSAPLAGGPAGEQYF
TGCAGTGCGCCACTAGCGGGAGGGCCGGCCGGGGAGCAGTACTTC
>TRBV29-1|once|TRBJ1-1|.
CSVVPKGWNTEAFF
TGCAGCGTTGTCCCGAAGGGGTGGAACACTGAAGCTTTCTTT
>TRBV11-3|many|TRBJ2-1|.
CASSRVETEQFF
TGTGCCAGCAGCCGGGTCGAGACTGAGCAGTTCTTC